Listed here are 6 T cell receptor beta chains from one sample, sequenced in a study of T cells expressing NK-cell markers. TCRdb re-called the 5' RACE reads and shows each CDR3 protein once, DNA omitted. Reported are 500,000 to 600,000 distinct CDR3 sequences; the ten largest clones contain around 4%. Sequencing input: blood T cells: a sorted CD56 or NKG2C T cell subset, CD4+ or CD8+ T cells, or bulk PBMC T cells (not recorded which). All receptors derive from a man in his late teens or twenties in good health.

The V gene is TRBV4-1, the J gene TRBJ1-2. Looked up from germline, CDR1 is MGHRA and CDR2 is YSYEKL. The length of the CDR3 is 12 residues. The CDR3 loop is CASSQDRTGYTF.

This chain links TRBV29-1 with TRBJ1-1; TCRdb calls TRBD1, which cannot be checked without DNA. CDR1 and CDR2 from the germline V gene are SQVTM and ANQGSEA. The CDR3 runs to 12 residues. This chain's CDR3 is CSVDRDREEAFF.

The rearrangement links TRBV6-5 to TRBJ1-3. This CDR3 contains 15 residues. Germline V gene sequence: CDR1 MNHEY, CDR2 SVGAGI. The CDR3 sequence: CASSSLGGRGNTIYF.

J is TRBJ1-1 and V is TRBV5-5; TCRdb's D gene call, TRBD1, goes unchecked for lack of DNA. Germline assignment: CDR1 SGHKS and CDR2 YYEKEE (reference sequence). This CDR3 has 17 residues. This chain's CDR3 is CASSLTGYPQANTEAFF. The full variable domain, in which reference TRBV5-5 and TRBJ1-1 provide the parts outside the CDR3, is DAGVTQSPTHLIKTRGQQVTLRCSPISGHKSVSWYQQVLGQGPQFIFQYYEKEERGRGNFPDRFSARQFPNYSSELNVNALLLGDSALYLCASSLTGYPQANTEAFFGQGTRLTVV.

This CDR3 is CASSQEIMEGFGGNIQYF. The chain carries TRBV4-3 and TRBJ2-4; TCRdb lists TRBD2, though no DNA is available to test this call. Germline V gives CDR1 LGHNA, CDR2 YSLEER. The length of the CDR3 is 18 residues.

The chain combines TRBV9 with TRBJ2-1; the D call from TCRdb, TRBD2, cannot be confirmed without DNA. The CDR3 sequence is 12 residues long. The V gene's germline CDR1 is SGDLS and CDR2 YYNGEE. CDR3: CASSVRLDEQFF.